There are many counts of the clone carrying this TCR beta chain. What it binds is not known. MiXCR, run by TCRdb on the 5' RACE reads, gives a single entry per CDR3 protein. The sample records around 100,000 distinct CDR3 sequences, 5.9% being singletons. This sample was taken from a study of identical twins. Study results and caveats: There were fewer insertions in abundant cord blood beta clonotypes, but memory repertoires showed no such pattern.

V dropped 5 bases and J dropped 7 bases, with 21 bases sitting between them. CDR1 and CDR2 (germline): SGHTA, FQGNSA. This CDR3 has 17 amino acids. This sequence joins TRBV7-2 and TRBJ1-6; possibly TRBD1 for D (5 bases). The sequencing input was memory T cells sorted from blood. This sequence was found in a woman in her forties or fifties in good health. The CDR3 sequence: CASSVGGPGRWNSPLHF. The CDR3 DNA reads as TGTGCCAGCAGCGTTGGTGGGCCAGGGCGGTGGAATTCACCCCTCCACTTT.